This TCR beta chain was profiled in a study of T cells in Graves' hyperthyroidism and ophthalmopathy. Amplification targeted TCR beta CDR3 regions from RNA transcripts. During a first-round RT-PCR of the TCR CDR3, the HTBI primer set was used. TCRdb itself ran the multiplex PCR reads through MiXCR, one entry per CDR3 protein. The sample has approximately 520,000 distinct CDR3 sequences, less than 25% seen once; the top ten hold around 27%. CDR3 size: 15 residues. V trimming: 4 bases; J trimming: 2 bases; junction bases outside the gene matches: 6. Germline CDR1 SEHNR, CDR2 FQNEAQ (reference sequence). Note on this clonotype: Its target is unknown.

Whole-study results and caveats: For ophthalmopathy, model prediction preceded onset by a median about 6 months.

The chain has TRBV7-9 and TRBJ2-7, with 9 bases identical to TRBD2. This TCR came from a man younger than 30 with Graves' hyperthyroidism. The sequenced material came from blood. This chain's CDR3 is CASSSSAGGPYEQYF. The CDR3 DNA follows: TGTGCCAGCAGCTCCTCAGCGGGAGGACCCTACGAGCAGTACTTC. Based on the CDR3 plus reference TRBV7-9 and TRBJ2-7, the full variable domain is DTGVSQNPRHKITKRGQNVTFRCDPISEHNRLYWYRQTLGQGPEFLTYFQNEAQLEKSRLLSDRFSAERPKGSFSTLEIQRTEQGDSAMYLCASSSSAGGPYEQYFGPGTRLTVT.